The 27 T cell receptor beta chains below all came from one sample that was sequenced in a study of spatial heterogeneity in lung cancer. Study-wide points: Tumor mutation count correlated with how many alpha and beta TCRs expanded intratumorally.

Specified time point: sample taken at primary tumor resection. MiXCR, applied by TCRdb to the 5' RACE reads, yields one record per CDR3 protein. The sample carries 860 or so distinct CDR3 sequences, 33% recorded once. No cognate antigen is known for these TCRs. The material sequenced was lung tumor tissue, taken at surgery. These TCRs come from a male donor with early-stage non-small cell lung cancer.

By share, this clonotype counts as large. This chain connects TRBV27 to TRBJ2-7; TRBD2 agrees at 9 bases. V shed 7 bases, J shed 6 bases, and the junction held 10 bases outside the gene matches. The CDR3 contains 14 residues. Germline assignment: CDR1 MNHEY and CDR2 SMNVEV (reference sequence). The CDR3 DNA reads TGTGCCAGCACCCTGGGGGCTAGCGGGACCGAGCAGTACTTC. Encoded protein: CASTLGASGTEQYF.

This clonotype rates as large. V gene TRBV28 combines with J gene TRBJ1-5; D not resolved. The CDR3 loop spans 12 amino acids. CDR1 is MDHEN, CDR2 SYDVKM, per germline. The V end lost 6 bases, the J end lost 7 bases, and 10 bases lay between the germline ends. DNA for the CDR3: TGTGCCAGCAGACTCAACGGACAGCCCCAGCATTTT. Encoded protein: CASRLNGQPQHF.

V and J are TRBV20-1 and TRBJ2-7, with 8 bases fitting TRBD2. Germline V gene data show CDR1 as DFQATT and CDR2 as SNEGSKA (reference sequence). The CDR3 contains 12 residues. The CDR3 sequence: CRGNGRAVEQYF. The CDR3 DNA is TGCAGGGGAAACGGGAGGGCCGTCGAGCAGTACTTC.

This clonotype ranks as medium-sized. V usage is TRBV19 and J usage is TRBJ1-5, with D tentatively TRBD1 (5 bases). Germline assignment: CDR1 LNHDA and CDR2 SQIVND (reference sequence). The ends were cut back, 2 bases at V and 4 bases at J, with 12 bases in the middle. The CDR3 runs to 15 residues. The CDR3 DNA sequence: TGTGCCAGTAGTATACAGGGATTGGCAAATCAGCCCCAGCATTTT. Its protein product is CASSIQGLANQPQHF.

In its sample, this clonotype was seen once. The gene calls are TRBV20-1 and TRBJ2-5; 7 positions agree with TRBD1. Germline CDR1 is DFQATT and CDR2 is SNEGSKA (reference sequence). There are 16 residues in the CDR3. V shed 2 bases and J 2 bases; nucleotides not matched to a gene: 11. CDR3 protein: CSARTTGNYFQETQYF. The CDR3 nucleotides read TGCAGTGCTAGAACGACAGGGAACTATTTTCAAGAGACCCAGTACTTC.

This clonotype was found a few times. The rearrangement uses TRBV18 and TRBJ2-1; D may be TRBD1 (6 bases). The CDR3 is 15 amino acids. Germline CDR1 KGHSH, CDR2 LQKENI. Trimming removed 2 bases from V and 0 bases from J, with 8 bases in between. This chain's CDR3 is CASSPLDSSYNEQFF. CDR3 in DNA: TGTGCCAGCTCACCATTGGACAGCTCCTACAATGAGCAGTTCTTC.

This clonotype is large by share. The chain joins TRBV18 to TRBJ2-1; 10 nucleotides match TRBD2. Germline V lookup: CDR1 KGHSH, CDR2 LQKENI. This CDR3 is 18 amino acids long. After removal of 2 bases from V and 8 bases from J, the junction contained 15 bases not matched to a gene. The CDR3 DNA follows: TGTGCCAGCTCACCATTTGGCCCGGGACTAGCGAAGGCCCATGAGCAGTTCTTC. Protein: CASSPFGPGLAKAHEQFF.

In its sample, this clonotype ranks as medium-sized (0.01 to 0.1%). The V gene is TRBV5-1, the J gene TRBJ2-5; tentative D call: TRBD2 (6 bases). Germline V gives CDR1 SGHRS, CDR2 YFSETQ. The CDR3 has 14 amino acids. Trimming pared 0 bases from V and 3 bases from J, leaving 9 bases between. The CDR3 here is CASSLAGGEETQYF. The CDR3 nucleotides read TGCGCCAGCAGCTTGGCTGGAGGGGAAGAGACCCAGTACTTC.

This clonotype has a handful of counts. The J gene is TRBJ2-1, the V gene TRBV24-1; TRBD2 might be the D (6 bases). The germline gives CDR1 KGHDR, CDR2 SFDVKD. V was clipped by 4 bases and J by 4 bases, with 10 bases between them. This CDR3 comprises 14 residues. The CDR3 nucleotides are TGTGCCACCAGTGACTCTGGGGGGTACAATGAGCAGTTCTTC. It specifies CATSDSGGYNEQFF.

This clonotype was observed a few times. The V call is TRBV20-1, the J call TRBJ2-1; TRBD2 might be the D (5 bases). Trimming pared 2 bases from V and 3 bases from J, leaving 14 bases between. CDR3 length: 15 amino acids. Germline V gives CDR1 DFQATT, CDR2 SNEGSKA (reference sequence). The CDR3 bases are TGCAGTGCTAGACCCCTCCAGCGGCTCTACAATGAGCAGTTCTTC. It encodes CSARPLQRLYNEQFF.

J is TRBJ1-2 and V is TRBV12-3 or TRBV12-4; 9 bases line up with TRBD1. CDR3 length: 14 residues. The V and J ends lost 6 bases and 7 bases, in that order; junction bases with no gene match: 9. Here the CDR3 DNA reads TGTGCCAGCAGCCCCACCGGACAGGGGTTTGGCTACACCTTC. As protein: CASSPTGQGFGYTF.

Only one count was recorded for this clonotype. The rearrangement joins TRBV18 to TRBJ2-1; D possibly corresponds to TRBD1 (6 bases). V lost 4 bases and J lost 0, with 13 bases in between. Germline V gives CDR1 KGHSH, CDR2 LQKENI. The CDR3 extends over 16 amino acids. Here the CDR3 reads CASSLGQPSSYNEQFF. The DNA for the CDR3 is TGTGCCAGCTCACTAGGACAGCCGAGCTCCTACAATGAGCAGTTCTTC.

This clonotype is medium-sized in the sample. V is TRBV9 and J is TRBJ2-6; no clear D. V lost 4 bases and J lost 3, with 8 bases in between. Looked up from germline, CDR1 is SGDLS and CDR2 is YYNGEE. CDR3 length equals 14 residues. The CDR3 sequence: CASSIGRGANVLTF. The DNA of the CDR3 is TGTGCCAGCAGCATCGGCCGTGGGGCCAACGTCCTGACTTTC.

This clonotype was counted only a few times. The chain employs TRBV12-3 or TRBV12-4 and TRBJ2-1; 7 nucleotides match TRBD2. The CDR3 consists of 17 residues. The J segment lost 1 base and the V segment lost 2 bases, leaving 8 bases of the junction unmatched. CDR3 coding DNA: TGTGCCAGCAGTTTAAGCCACGGACTAGGTTCCTACAATGAGCAGTTCTTC. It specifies CASSLSHGLGSYNEQFF.

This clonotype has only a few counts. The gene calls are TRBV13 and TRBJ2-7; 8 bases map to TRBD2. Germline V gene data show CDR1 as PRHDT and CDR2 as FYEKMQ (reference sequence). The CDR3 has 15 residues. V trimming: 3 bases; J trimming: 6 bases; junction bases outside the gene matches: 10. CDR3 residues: CASSLRGAASREQYF. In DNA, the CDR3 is TGTGCCAGCAGCTTGCGGGGGGCGGCTTCTCGCGAGCAGTACTTC.

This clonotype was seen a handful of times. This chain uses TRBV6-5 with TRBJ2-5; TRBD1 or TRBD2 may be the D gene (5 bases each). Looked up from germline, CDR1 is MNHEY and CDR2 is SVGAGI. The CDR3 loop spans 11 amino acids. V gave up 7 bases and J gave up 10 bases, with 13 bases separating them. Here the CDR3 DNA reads TGTGCCAGCAACGGTGGGGGACGCCAGTACTTC. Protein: CASNGGGRQYF.

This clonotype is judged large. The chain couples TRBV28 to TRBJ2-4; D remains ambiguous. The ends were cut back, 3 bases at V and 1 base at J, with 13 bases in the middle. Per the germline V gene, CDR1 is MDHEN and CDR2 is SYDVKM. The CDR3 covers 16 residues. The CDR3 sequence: CASSLVGALAKNIQYF. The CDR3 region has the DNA TGTGCCAGCAGTTTGGTCGGAGCGTTGGCCAAAAACATTCAGTACTTC.

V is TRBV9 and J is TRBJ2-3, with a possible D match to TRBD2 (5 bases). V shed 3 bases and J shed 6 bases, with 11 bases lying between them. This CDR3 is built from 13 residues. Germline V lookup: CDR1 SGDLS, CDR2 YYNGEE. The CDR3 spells CASSGARRDTQYF. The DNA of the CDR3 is TGTGCCAGCAGCGGGGCTAGGAGGGATACGCAGTATTTT.

In DNA form, the CDR3 reads TGTGCCAGCAGTTACACACCGGGAGGCTCCTACGAGCAGTACTTC. Its translation is CASSYTPGGSYEQYF. The chain couples TRBV6-6 to TRBJ2-7; 7 nucleotides match TRBD2. Germline-derived CDR1 and CDR2 are MNHNY and SVGAGI (reference sequence). CDR3 length: 15 residues. Germline trimming cut 2 bases from V and 0 bases from J; bases unmatched to any gene: 4.

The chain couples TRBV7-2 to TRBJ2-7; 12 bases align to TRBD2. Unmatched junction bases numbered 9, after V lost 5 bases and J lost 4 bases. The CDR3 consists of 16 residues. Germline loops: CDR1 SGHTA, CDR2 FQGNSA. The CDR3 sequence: CASSQFATSGGYEQYF. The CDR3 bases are TGTGCCAGCAGCCAATTTGCGACTAGCGGGGGATACGAGCAGTACTTC.

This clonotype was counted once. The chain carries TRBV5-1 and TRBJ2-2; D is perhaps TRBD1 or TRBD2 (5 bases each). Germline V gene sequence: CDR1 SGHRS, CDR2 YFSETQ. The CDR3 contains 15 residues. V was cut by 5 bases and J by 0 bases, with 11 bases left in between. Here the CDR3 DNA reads TGCGCCAGCAGGCCCGGGACCACGAACACCGGGGAGCTGTTTTTT. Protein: CASRPGTTNTGELFF.

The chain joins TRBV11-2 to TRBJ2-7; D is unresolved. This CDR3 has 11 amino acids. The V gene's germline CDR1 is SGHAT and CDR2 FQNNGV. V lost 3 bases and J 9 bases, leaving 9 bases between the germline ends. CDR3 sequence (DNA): TGTGCCAGCAGCTTCGAGACCAGGCAGTACTTC. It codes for CASSFETRQYF. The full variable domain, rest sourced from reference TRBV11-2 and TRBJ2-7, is EAGVAQSPRYKIIEKRQSVAFWCNPISGHATLYWYQQILGQGPKLLIQFQNNGVVDDSQLPKDRFSAERLKGVDSTLKIQPAKLEDSAVYLCASSFETRQYFGPGTRLTVT.

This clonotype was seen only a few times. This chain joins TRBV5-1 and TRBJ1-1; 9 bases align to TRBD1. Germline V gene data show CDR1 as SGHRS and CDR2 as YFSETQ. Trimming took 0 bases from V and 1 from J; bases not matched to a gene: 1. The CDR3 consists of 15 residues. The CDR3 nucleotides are TGCGCCAGCAGCTTGGGGGACAGGGAGAACACTGAAGCTTTCTTT. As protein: CASSLGDRENTEAFF.

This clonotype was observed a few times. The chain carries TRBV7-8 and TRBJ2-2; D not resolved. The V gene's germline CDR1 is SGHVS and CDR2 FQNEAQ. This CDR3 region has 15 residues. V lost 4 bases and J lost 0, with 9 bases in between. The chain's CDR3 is CASSSVSANTGELFF. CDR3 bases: TGTGCCAGCAGCTCCGTGTCCGCGAACACCGGGGAGCTGTTTTTT. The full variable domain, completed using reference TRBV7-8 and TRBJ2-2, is GAGVSQSPRYKVAKRGQDVALRCDPISGHVSLFWYQQALGQGPEFLTYFQNEAQLDKSGLPSDRFFAERPEGSVSTLKIQRTQQEDSAVYLCASSSVSANTGELFFGEGSRLTVL.

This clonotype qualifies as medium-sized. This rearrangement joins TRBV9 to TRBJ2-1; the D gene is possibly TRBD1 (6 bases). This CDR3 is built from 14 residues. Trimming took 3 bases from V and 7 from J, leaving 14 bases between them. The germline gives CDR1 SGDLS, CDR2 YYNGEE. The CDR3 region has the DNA TGTGCCAGCAGCGAGGGGACAAACAGGAATGAGCAGTTCTTC. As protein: CASSEGTNRNEQFF. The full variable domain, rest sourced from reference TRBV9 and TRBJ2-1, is DSGVTQTPKHLITATGQRVTLRCSPRSGDLSVYWYQQSLDQGLQFLIQYYNGEERAKGNILERFSAQQFPDLHSELNLSSLELGDSALYFCASSEGTNRNEQFFGPGTRLTVL.

CDR3 nucleotides: TGCAGCGTTGGGGTCCTGGGCTACGAGCAGTACTTC. Translation: CSVGVLGYEQYF. The genes are TRBV29-1 and TRBJ2-7; D is uncertain. The CDR3 is made up of 12 amino acids. Trimming took off 4 bases at V and 3 bases at J, with 10 bases between the two ends. Germline assignment: CDR1 SQVTM and CDR2 ANQGSEA.

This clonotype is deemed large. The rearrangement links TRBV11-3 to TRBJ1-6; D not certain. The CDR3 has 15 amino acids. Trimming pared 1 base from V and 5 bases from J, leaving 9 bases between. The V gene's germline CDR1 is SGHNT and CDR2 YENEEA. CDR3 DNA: TGTGCCAGCAGCTTAGGGGGTATGGATAATTCACCCCTCCACTTT. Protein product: CASSLGGMDNSPLHF.